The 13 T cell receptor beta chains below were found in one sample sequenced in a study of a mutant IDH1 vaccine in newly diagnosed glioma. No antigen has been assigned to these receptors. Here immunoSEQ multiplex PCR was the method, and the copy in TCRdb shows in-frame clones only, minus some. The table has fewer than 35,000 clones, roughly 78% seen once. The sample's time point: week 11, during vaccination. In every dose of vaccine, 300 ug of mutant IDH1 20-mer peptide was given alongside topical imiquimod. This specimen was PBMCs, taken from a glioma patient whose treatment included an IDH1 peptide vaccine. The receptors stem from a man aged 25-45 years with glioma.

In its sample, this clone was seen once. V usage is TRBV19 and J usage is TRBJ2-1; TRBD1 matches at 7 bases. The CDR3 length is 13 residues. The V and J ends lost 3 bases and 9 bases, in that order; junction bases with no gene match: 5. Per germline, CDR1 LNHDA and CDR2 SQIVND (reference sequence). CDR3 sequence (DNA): TGTGCCAGTAGTATTAGGGGGCTGAGTGAGCAGTTCTTC. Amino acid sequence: CASSIRGLSEQFF.

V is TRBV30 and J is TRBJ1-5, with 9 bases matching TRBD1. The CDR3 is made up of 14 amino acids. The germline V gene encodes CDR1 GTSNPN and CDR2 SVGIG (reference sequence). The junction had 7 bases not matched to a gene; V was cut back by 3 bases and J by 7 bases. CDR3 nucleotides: TGTGCCTGGAGCCGGACAGGGGTGGTGCAGCCCCAGCATTTT. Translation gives CAWSRTGVVQPQHF.

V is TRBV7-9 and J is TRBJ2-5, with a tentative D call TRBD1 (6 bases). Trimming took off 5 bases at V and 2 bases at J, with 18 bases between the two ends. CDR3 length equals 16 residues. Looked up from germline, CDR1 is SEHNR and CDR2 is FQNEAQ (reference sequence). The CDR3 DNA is TGTGCCAGCAGCGCAGGGACACCTGGAAGGCAAGAGACCCAGTACTTC. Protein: CASSAGTPGRQETQYF.

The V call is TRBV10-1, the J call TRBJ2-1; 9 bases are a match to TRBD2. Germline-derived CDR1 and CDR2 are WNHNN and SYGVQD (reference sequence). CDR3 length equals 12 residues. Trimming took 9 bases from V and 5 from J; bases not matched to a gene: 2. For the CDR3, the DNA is TGCGCCAGGTCTAGCGGGAACAATGAGCAGTTCTTC. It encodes CARSSGNNEQFF.

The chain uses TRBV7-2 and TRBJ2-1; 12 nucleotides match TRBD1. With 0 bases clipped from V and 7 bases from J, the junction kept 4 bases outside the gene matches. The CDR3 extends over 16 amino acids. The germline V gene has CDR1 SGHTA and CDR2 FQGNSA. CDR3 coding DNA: TGTGCCAGCAGCTTAGCCGGGACAGGGGGCGGAAATGAGCAGTTCTTC. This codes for CASSLAGTGGGNEQFF.

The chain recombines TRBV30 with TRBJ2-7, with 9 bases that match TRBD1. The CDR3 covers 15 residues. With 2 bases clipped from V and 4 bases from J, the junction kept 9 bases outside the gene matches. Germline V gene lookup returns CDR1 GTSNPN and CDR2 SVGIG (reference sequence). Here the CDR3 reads CAWSLPGQGAYEQYF. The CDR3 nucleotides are TGTGCCTGGAGTCTTCCGGGACAGGGAGCGTACGAGCAGTACTTC. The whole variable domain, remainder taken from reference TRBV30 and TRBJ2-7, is SQTIHQWPATLVQPVGSPLSLECTVEGTSNPNLYWYRQAAGRGLQLLFYSVGIGQISSEVPQNLSASRPQDRQFILSSKKLLLSDSGFYLCAWSLPGQGAYEQYFGPGTRLTVT.

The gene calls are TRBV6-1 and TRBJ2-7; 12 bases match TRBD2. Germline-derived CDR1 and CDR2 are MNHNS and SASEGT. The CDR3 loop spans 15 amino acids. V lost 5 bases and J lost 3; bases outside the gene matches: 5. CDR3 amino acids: CASSFTSGGIYEQYF. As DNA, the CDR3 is TGTGCCAGCAGTTTTACTAGCGGGGGGATCTACGAGCAGTACTTC.

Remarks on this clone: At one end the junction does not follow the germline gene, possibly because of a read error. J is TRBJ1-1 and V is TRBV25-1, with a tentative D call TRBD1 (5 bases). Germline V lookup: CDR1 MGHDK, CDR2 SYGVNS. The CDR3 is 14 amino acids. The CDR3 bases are TGTGCCAGCAGTGAAACAGGTCTGAATACTGAAGCTTTCTTT. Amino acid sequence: CASSETGLNTEAFF.

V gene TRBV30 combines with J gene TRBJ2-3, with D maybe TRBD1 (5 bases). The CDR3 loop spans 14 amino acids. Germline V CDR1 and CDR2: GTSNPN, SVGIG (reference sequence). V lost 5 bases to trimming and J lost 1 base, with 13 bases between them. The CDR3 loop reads CAWGHGRGTDTQYF. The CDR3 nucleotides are TGTGCCTGGGGACATGGTAGGGGCACAGATACGCAGTATTTT.

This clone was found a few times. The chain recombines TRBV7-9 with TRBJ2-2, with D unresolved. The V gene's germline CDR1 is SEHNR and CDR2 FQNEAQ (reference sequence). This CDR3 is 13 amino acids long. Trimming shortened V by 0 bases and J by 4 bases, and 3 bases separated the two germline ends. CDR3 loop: CASSLAFTGELFF. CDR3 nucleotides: TGTGCCAGCAGCTTAGCGTTCACCGGGGAGCTGTTTTTT.

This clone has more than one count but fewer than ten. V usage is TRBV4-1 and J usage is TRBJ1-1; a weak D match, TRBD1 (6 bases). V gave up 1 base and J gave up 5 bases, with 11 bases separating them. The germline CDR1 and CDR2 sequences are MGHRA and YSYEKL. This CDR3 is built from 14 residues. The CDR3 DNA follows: TGCGCCAGCAGCCAAGGGGGGGCCGGGACTGAAGCTTTCTTT. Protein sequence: CASSQGGAGTEAFF.

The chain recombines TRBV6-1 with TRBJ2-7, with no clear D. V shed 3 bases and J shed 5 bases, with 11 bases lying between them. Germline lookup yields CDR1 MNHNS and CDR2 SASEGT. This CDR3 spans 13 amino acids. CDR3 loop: CASSDPGPHEQYF. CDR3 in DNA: TGTGCCAGCAGTGACCCAGGCCCCCACGAGCAGTACTTC.

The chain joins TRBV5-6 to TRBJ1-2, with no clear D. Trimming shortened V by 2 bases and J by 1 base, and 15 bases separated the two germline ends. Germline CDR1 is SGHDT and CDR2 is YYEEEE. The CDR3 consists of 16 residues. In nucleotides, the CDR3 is TGTGCCAGCAGCTTACCGTACCGGGGTGTTAACTATGGCTACACCTTC. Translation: CASSLPYRGVNYGYTF.